A selection of T cell receptor beta chains follows, all from one sample in a study of shared clonotypes between healthy human individuals. Libraries were prepared by immunoSEQ multiplex PCR; TCRdb keeps only in-frame clonotypes and omits some of them. Found here are roughly 2,000,000 clones, roughly 94% of them singletons; the top ten hold roughly 1.2%. Input material: naive CD8+ T cells sorted from blood. These receptors all stem from a man between 18 and 35 years old in good health. Each CDR3 is given with its conserved first and last residue.

v_call cdr3_aa
TRBV11-2 CASSLGPADYEQYF
TRBV21-1 CASSKEISGQGPPESNEKLFF
TRBV29-1 CSVYPWLAGGYNEQFF
TRBV2 CASSESFVSNSPLHF
TRBV29-1 CSVELGETGVNEQFF
TRBV10-2 CASEKGGRYSKRTQYF
TRBV28 CASSLGHLAFF
TRBV27 CASSPSVGPSSYEQYF
TRBV7-3 CASSLIPASTDTQYF
TRBV2 CASSEDLRGMDTQYF